The 3 T cell receptor beta chains below come from one sample, sequenced in a study of blood T cell repertoires in COVID-19. The assay was immunoSEQ multiplex PCR, and TCRdb's table has in-frame clones only and misses some. Among 54,000 or so clones listed, over 80% were seen once. Sequencing was carried out using peripheral blood. These receptors came from a woman of 80 years or more with acute or convalescent COVID-19.

The J gene is TRBJ2-3, the V gene TRBV18, with D possibly matching TRBD1 (6 bases). The CDR3 loop spans 18 amino acids. Per germline, CDR1 KGHSH and CDR2 LQKENI. The ends were cut back, 0 bases at V and 2 bases at J, with 18 bases in the middle. The CDR3 DNA follows: TGTGCCAGCTCACCACCTACGTTTTTGGACAGACTCACAGATACGCAGTATTTT. Its protein product is CASSPPTFLDRLTDTQYF.

The V gene is TRBV28, the J gene TRBJ2-7, with D maybe TRBD1 (5 bases). The CDR3 consists of 13 residues. V was trimmed by 5 bases and J by 5 bases, leaving 13 bases between them. Germline V gene sequence: CDR1 MDHEN, CDR2 SYDVKM. The CDR3 region is CASSQGSRHEQYF. The DNA of the CDR3 is TGTGCCAGCAGTCAGGGTAGCCGCCACGAGCAGTACTTC.

This clone occurred a few times. The chain combines TRBV6-1 with TRBJ1-5, with D possibly matching TRBD1 (5 bases). Germline loops: CDR1 MNHNS, CDR2 SASEGT. CDR3 length: 15 residues. The V gene lost 2 bases and the J gene lost 6 bases, with 14 bases spanning the gap. CDR3 DNA: TGTGCCAGCAGTGAATCCAGGGTGGGGCCTCAGCCCCAGCATTTT. Translating gives CASSESRVGPQPQHF.